The 9 T cell receptor beta chains listed next were all sequenced from one sample in a study of breast tumors, draining lymph nodes, adjacent tissues. The lymph nodes were axillary draining lymph nodes from breast cancer patients. MiXCR was run by TCRdb on the multiplex PCR reads, yielding one entry per CDR3 protein. The sample records about 110,000 distinct CDR3 sequences, 30% being singletons. Sequencing input: axillary lymph node tissue. These receptors were taken from a female donor with breast cancer. Some clones in this sample may be carry-over from other donors' samples.

A word on this clonotype: A much larger clone lies one base from this, so it may be a read error. Lacking the conserved final phenylalanine or tryptophan, this CDR3 likely reflects a read error. The gene calls are TRBV28 and TRBJ1-6, with 7 bases lining up with TRBD1. The CDR3 is 15 residues long. Unmatched junction bases numbered 4, after V lost 1 base and J lost 7 bases. CDR1 and CDR2 (germline): MDHEN, SYDVKM. The CDR3 coding sequence is TGTGCCAGCAGTTTATCCGACAGGGTGAATTCACCCCTCCACTCT. Protein sequence: CASSLSDRVNSPLHS.

On this clonotype: A read error may be the cause here, since a much bigger clone is one base away. The conserved phenylalanine or tryptophan normally closing the CDR3 is absent here, so this likely arose from a read error. The chain combines TRBV20-1 with TRBJ2-5, with 9 bases aligning to TRBD2. The CDR3 runs to 10 residues. Germline V gene sequence: CDR1 DFQATT, CDR2 SNEGSKA (reference sequence). Trimming cost V 8 bases and J 5 bases; bases outside gene matches: 0. CDR3 in DNA: TGCAGTCTAGCGGGGGAGACCCAGTACCCC. Amino acid sequence: CSLAGETQYP.

The table lists this clonotype with many counts. The DNA of the CDR3 is TGCGCCAGCAGCCTATCCCGGGGGGGCTCCTACAATGAGCAGTTCTTC. It translates to CASSLSRGGSYNEQFF. The J gene is TRBJ2-1, the V gene TRBV4-1; 8 bases are shared with TRBD2. V was pared by 4 bases and J by 0 bases, with 5 bases of the junction left unmatched. This CDR3 spans 16 amino acids. Germline V CDR1 and CDR2: MGHRA, YSYEKL.

As to this clonotype: A much larger clone differs by one base, so this may be a read error. The chain recombines TRBV4-2 with TRBJ2-5; D is possibly TRBD2 (7 bases). Between the trimmed V and J ends, which lost 0 bases and 6 bases, there was a span of 14 bases. Looked up from germline, CDR1 is LGHNA and CDR2 is YNFKEQ. The length of the CDR3 is 15 residues. This chain's CDR3 is CASSQDRGGGKTQYF. In nucleotides, the CDR3 is TGTGCCAGCAGCCAAGATCGAGGGGGGGGGAAGACCCAGTACTTC.

The chain carries TRBV6-6 and TRBJ2-5, with D perhaps given as TRBD1 or TRBD2 (5 bases each). The CDR3 is 14 residues long. Deletions cut 7 bases from V and 0 bases from J, with 12 bases between. In germline, CDR1 is MNHNY, CDR2 SVGAGI (reference sequence). For the CDR3, the DNA is TGTGCCAGCAATCGGGGCCGTGACCAAGAGACCCAGTACTTC. Its translation is CASNRGRDQETQYF.

This clonotype occurred once. A clone one base away is much larger, so this may be a read error. The conserved final phenylalanine or tryptophan is absent from the CDR3, which likely points to a read error. The V gene is TRBV20-1, the J gene TRBJ1-1; no clear D. This CDR3 is 11 amino acids long. CDR1 is DFQATT and CDR2 is SNEGSKA in the germline V gene (reference sequence). V was pared by 5 bases and J by 2 bases, with 6 bases between. CDR3 bases: TGCAGTGCTGCGGGAAACACTGAAGCTTTCTGT. Amino acid sequence: CSAAGNTEAFC.

Notes on this clonotype: The junction departs from germline at one end; a sequencing error may be responsible. The J gene is TRBJ2-1, the V gene TRBV5-1; unclear D gene. From germline, CDR1 is SGHRS and CDR2 YFSETQ. The CDR3 is made up of 16 amino acids. DNA of the CDR3: TGCGCCAGCAGCAGAACTGGCGGAAGCTCCTACAGTGAGCAGTTCTTC. This sequence encodes CASSRTGGSSYSEQFF.

There are many counts of this clonotype. J is TRBJ1-5 and V is TRBV7-2, with 10 bases that match TRBD1. Germline assignment: CDR1 SGHTA and CDR2 FQGNSA. J was trimmed by 7 bases and V by 3 bases; bases with no gene match: 6. This CDR3 is built from 15 residues. The CDR3 DNA sequence: TGTGCCAGCAGCTTGGCGACAGGGGGCGGACAGCCCCAGCATTTT. Its protein is CASSLATGGGQPQHF.

About this clonotype: A read error may be the cause here, since a much bigger clone is one base away. V and J are TRBV7-2 and TRBJ1-1, with D possibly TRBD1 on 5 matching bases. This CDR3 has 15 amino acids. Germline values: CDR1 SGHTA, CDR2 FQGNSA. This chain's CDR3 is CASSLYGAMNTEALF. Written as DNA, the CDR3 is TGTGCCAGCAGCTTATACGGGGCCATGAACACTGAAGCTCTCTTT.